The rows below give T cell receptor beta chains drawn from one sample of a study of control samples from healthy donors and cancer patients. Sequencing used immunoSEQ multiplex PCR; TCRdb keeps in-frame clones, though not all of them. The sample holds some 250,000 clones, roughly 82% seen once. Material: PBMCs. The receptors here all came from a woman aged 60-75 years with lung cancer. CDR3s include the opening cysteine and the closing phenylalanine or tryptophan. The order of the fields is CDR3 protein, CDR3 DNA, J gene, D gene, clone size, V gene. A D gene is named only where the DNA matches it firmly. Rows give clone size only sometimes, using once, few, many, or a class for an expanded clone.

CDR3aa: CASSGQGADTQYF
CDR3nt: TGTGCCAGCAGCGGACAGGGGGCAGATACGCAGTATTTT
j_gene: TRBJ2-3
d_gene: TRBD1
abundance: .
v_gene: TRBV5-4

CDR3aa: CASSQGGGSPSYEQYF
CDR3nt: TGCGCCAGCAGCCAAGGGGGGGGGAGCCCTTCCTACGAGCAGTACTTC
j_gene: TRBJ2-7
d_gene: TRBD2
abundance: .
v_gene: TRBV4-1

CDR3aa: CASSPSGRWETQYF
CDR3nt: TGTGCCAGCAGCCCTAGCGGGAGATGGGAGACCCAGTACTTC
j_gene: TRBJ2-5
d_gene: TRBD2
abundance: .
v_gene: TRBV28

CDR3aa: CASSYRLGEQYEQYF
CDR3nt: TGTGCCAGCAGTTACCGCCTCGGGGAACAATACGAGCAGTACTTC
j_gene: TRBJ2-7
d_gene: .
abundance: .
v_gene: TRBV6-2/TRBV6-3

CDR3aa: CASKTSGSGVEQYF
CDR3nt: TGTGCCAGTAAGACTAGCGGGAGCGGTGTGGAGCAGTACTTC
j_gene: TRBJ2-7
d_gene: TRBD2
abundance: .
v_gene: TRBV19

CDR3aa: CASSYIIDSGSTGELFF
CDR3nt: TGTGCCAGCAGCTACATAATCGACAGTGGAAGCACCGGGGAGCTGTTTTTT
j_gene: TRBJ2-2
d_gene: .
abundance: .
v_gene: TRBV5-8

CDR3aa: CASSQDGSNQPQHF
CDR3nt: TGTGCCAGCAGCCAAGACGGGAGCAATCAGCCCCAGCATTTT
j_gene: TRBJ1-5
d_gene: .
abundance: few
v_gene: TRBV4-2

CDR3aa: CASSPLGGGVYNEQFF
CDR3nt: TGCGCCAGCAGCCCCCTCGGCGGGGGGGTCTACAATGAGCAGTTCTTC
j_gene: TRBJ2-1
d_gene: TRBD2
abundance: .
v_gene: TRBV4-1

CDR3aa: CASSIGQGPYEQYF
CDR3nt: TGTGCCAGCAGCATCGGACAGGGACCCTACGAGCAGTACTTC
j_gene: TRBJ2-7
d_gene: TRBD1
abundance: .
v_gene: TRBV5-4

CDR3aa: CASSKDGSNTGELFF
CDR3nt: TGCGCCAGCAGTAAGGACGGCTCGAACACCGGGGAGCTGTTTTTT
j_gene: TRBJ2-2
d_gene: .
abundance: .
v_gene: TRBV10-1

CDR3aa: CASSLKGAGGNTIYF
CDR3nt: TGTGCCAGCAGTTTGAAGGGGGCAGGTGGAAACACCATATATTTT
j_gene: TRBJ1-3
d_gene: TRBD1
abundance: .
v_gene: TRBV28

CDR3aa: CASSLTGDHSNQPQHF
CDR3nt: TGTGCCAGTAGCCTAACAGGGGACCATAGCAATCAGCCCCAGCATTTT
j_gene: TRBJ1-5
d_gene: TRBD1
abundance: .
v_gene: TRBV19

CDR3aa: CASSRSRPSTNEKLFF
CDR3nt: TGTGCCAGCAGCCGTTCAAGGCCTTCAACTAATGAAAAACTGTTTTTT
j_gene: TRBJ1-4
d_gene: .
abundance: .
v_gene: TRBV5-5

CDR3aa: CASRGGDTEAFF
CDR3nt: TGTGCCAGCAGGGGGGGAGACACTGAAGCTTTCTTT
j_gene: TRBJ1-1
d_gene: .
abundance: .
v_gene: TRBV5-4

CDR3aa: CASSLAGASTDTQYF
CDR3nt: TGTGCCAGCAGCTTAGCGGGCGCTAGCACAGATACGCAGTATTTT
j_gene: TRBJ2-3
d_gene: .
abundance: .
v_gene: TRBV7-6

CDR3aa: CASSYLQGSSPLHF
CDR3nt: TGTGCCAGCAGTTACTTACAGGGGAGTTCACCCCTCCACTTT
j_gene: TRBJ1-6
d_gene: TRBD1
abundance: few
v_gene: TRBV6-5

CDR3aa: CASSFLRGTGETQYF
CDR3nt: TGTGCCAGCAGTTTTTTGCGCGGGACGGGAGAGACCCAGTACTTC
j_gene: TRBJ2-5
d_gene: .
abundance: .
v_gene: TRBV28

CDR3aa: CASSTGHAEAFF
CDR3nt: TGCGCCAGCAGCACCGGACATGCTGAAGCTTTCTTT
j_gene: TRBJ1-1
d_gene: .
abundance: few
v_gene: TRBV5-1

CDR3aa: CASSPLSSRELFF
CDR3nt: TGTGCCAGCAGCCCATTATCGAGCCGGGAGCTGTTTTTT
j_gene: TRBJ2-2
d_gene: .
abundance: .
v_gene: TRBV7-9

CDR3aa: CASGRGNSPLHF
CDR3nt: TGTGCCAGCGGGCGGGGAAATTCACCCCTCCACTTT
j_gene: TRBJ1-6
d_gene: .
abundance: .
v_gene: TRBV2

CDR3aa: CASTASGRGEQFF
CDR3nt: TGTGCCAGCACGGCTAGCGGGAGGGGTGAGCAGTTCTTC
j_gene: TRBJ2-1
d_gene: TRBD2
abundance: few
v_gene: TRBV6-5

CDR3aa: CASSPLEGYTQYF
CDR3nt: TGTGCCAGCAGCCCCCTTGAAGGTTATACGCAGTATTTT
j_gene: TRBJ2-3
d_gene: .
abundance: .
v_gene: TRBV3-1/TRBV3-2

CDR3aa: CASSHGQASGNTIYF
CDR3nt: TGTGCCAGCAGCCACGGACAGGCCTCTGGAAACACCATATATTTT
j_gene: TRBJ1-3
d_gene: TRBD1
abundance: .
v_gene: TRBV3-1/TRBV3-2

CDR3aa: CASSQDYERARLRGGYTF
CDR3nt: TGCGCCAGCAGCCAAGATTATGAGAGGGCCAGGCTCCGGGGAGGCTACACCTTC
j_gene: TRBJ1-2
d_gene: .
abundance: .
v_gene: TRBV4-1

CDR3aa: CAWSMSNSPLHF
CDR3nt: TGTGCCTGGAGTATGAGTAATTCACCCCTCCACTTT
j_gene: TRBJ1-6
d_gene: .
abundance: .
v_gene: TRBV30

CDR3aa: CASTAGSNTEAFF
CDR3nt: TGTGCCAGCACCGCCGGAAGTAACACTGAAGCTTTCTTT
j_gene: TRBJ1-1
d_gene: .
abundance: few
v_gene: TRBV28

CDR3aa: CASSPHREKLFF
CDR3nt: TGTGCCAGCAGCCCCCACCGTGAAAAACTGTTTTTT
j_gene: TRBJ1-4
d_gene: .
abundance: once
v_gene: TRBV11-2

CDR3aa: CASSFQGAFNEKLFF
CDR3nt: TGTGCCAGCAGCTTTCAAGGGGCCTTTAATGAAAAACTGTTTTTT
j_gene: TRBJ1-4
d_gene: .
abundance: .
v_gene: TRBV7-9

CDR3aa: CASREVGAAGELFF
CDR3nt: TGTGCCAGCAGGGAAGTTGGGGCGGCCGGGGAGCTGTTTTTT
j_gene: TRBJ2-2
d_gene: .
abundance: .
v_gene: TRBV6-1

CDR3aa: CASRADSAVYEQYF
CDR3nt: TGTGCCAGTAGGGCGGACAGCGCGGTCTACGAGCAGTACTTC
j_gene: TRBJ2-7
d_gene: .
abundance: .
v_gene: TRBV19

CDR3aa: CASSVAERLGYEQYF
CDR3nt: TGTGCCAGCAGCGTAGCTGAGCGGTTGGGCTACGAGCAGTACTTC
j_gene: TRBJ2-7
d_gene: .
abundance: few
v_gene: TRBV9

CDR3aa: CAWEDRRGQPQHF
CDR3nt: TGTGCCTGGGAGGACAGGAGGGGGCAGCCCCAGCATTTT
j_gene: TRBJ1-5
d_gene: TRBD1
abundance: .
v_gene: TRBV30

CDR3aa: CASSDGRGVHNEQFF
CDR3nt: TGTGCCAGCAGTGATGGGCGGGGGGTTCACAATGAGCAGTTCTTC
j_gene: TRBJ2-1
d_gene: TRBD2
abundance: many
v_gene: TRBV6-1

CDR3aa: CASSQVTSGYNEQFF
CDR3nt: TGTGCCAGCAGCCAAGTTACTAGCGGTTACAATGAGCAGTTCTTC
j_gene: TRBJ2-1
d_gene: TRBD2
abundance: .
v_gene: TRBV3-1/TRBV3-2

CDR3aa: CASSEGQAYGYTF
CDR3nt: TGTGCCAGCAGTGAGGGGCAGGCCTATGGCTACACCTTC
j_gene: TRBJ1-2
d_gene: .
abundance: .
v_gene: TRBV6-1

CDR3aa: CASSPDSGMNSPLHF
CDR3nt: TGTGCCAGCAGCCCAGATTCAGGGATGAATTCACCCCTCCACTTT
j_gene: TRBJ1-6
d_gene: .
abundance: .
v_gene: TRBV7-2